Following are 24 T cell receptor beta chains from one sample sequenced in a study of shared clonotypes between healthy human individuals. The data were produced by immunoSEQ multiplex PCR, yet TCRdb's version contains in-frame clones alone and is incomplete. The repertoire has over 1.4 million clones, 96% of them found once; the top ten carry roughly 1.2%. Sequenced material: naive CD4+ T cells sorted from blood. Subset: CD45RA+ positively selected. These receptors were collected from a young man in good health.

The gene calls are TRBV5-1 and TRBJ2-1, with 9 bases aligning to TRBD1. From germline, CDR1 is SGHRS and CDR2 YFSETQ. J was trimmed by 5 bases and V by 4 bases; bases with no gene match: 4. The CDR3 has 14 residues. CDR3 nucleotides: TGCGCCAGCAGCCCCGGGACAGGGAACAATGAGCAGTTCTTC. Translating it yields CASSPGTGNNEQFF.

This chain uses TRBV11-2 with TRBJ2-7, with TRBD2 matching over 13 bases. The CDR3 length is 15 residues. The V and J ends lost 3 bases and 5 bases, in that order; junction bases with no gene match: 4. CDR1 SGHAT and CDR2 FQNNGV come from the germline V gene. CDR3: CASSLGTSGNHEQYF. The CDR3 DNA sequence: TGTGCCAGCAGCTTGGGGACTAGCGGGAATCACGAGCAGTACTTC.

CDR3 protein: CASIQDGNYGYTF. The CDR3 coding sequence is TGTGCCAGCATCCAGGACGGTAACTATGGCTACACCTTC. This sequence joins TRBV2 and TRBJ1-2; D is unresolved. The CDR3 has 13 amino acids. The V gene's germline CDR1 is SNHLY and CDR2 FYNNEI. The V end lost 7 bases, the J end lost 1 base, and 10 bases lay between the germline ends.

This sequence joins TRBV19 and TRBJ2-5; 8 positions match TRBD1. This CDR3 is built from 14 residues. After removal of 6 bases from V and 2 bases from J, the junction contained 5 bases not matched to a gene. The germline CDR1 and CDR2 sequences are LNHDA and SQIVND (reference sequence). The CDR3 DNA is TGTGCCAGTAGCCGGGACAGGAAGCAAGAGACCCAGTACTTC. This encodes CASSRDRKQETQYF.

Remarks on this clone: This specimen includes other DNA sequences encoding the same CDR3. The rearrangement links TRBV28 to TRBJ1-2; TRBD1 aligns across 9 bases. The junction had 0 bases not matched to a gene; V was cut back by 3 bases and J by 4 bases. This CDR3 region has 13 residues. Germline values: CDR1 MDHEN, CDR2 SYDVKM. CDR3 amino acids: CASSLTGGYGYTF. Here the CDR3 DNA reads TGTGCCAGCAGTTTGACAGGGGGCTATGGCTACACCTTC.

V is TRBV11-2 and J is TRBJ1-5; 8 positions agree with TRBD1. V lost 5 bases, J lost 0 bases, and 6 bases stayed unmatched. The germline gives CDR1 SGHAT, CDR2 FQNNGV. The CDR3 has 16 amino acids. The CDR3 DNA reads as TGTGCCAGCAGCGAAGGGACAGGTAATAGCAATCAGCCCCAGCATTTT. Residues: CASSEGTGNSNQPQHF.

This clone appeared once. The chain has TRBV7-6 and TRBJ2-7, with a possible D match to TRBD2 (6 bases). Trimming removed 2 bases at V and 7 bases at J, with 21 bases between. The germline V gene has CDR1 SGHVS and CDR2 FNYEAQ. The CDR3 totals 16 residues. The CDR3, as DNA: TGTGCCAGCAGCTTAAAGGGGACTTTTGGCCTACGAGAGCAGTACTTC. Protein: CASSLKGTFGLREQYF.

A single count supports this clone. DNA of the CDR3: TGCGCCAGCAGCCAAGCCCGGATTTTCCGGGACAGGATCCGCTCTGGGGCCAACGTCCTGACTTTC. Its protein is CASSQARIFRDRIRSGANVLTF. The J gene is TRBJ2-6, the V gene TRBV4-3; 8 positions agree with TRBD1. The CDR3 length is 22 residues. V dropped 1 base and J dropped 0; count of bases not matched to a gene: 17. Looked up from germline, CDR1 is LGHNA and CDR2 is YSLEER.

This chain connects TRBV5-1 to TRBJ1-5; perhaps TRBD1 as D (5 bases). V was trimmed by 1 base and J by 7 bases, leaving 9 bases between them. CDR3 size: 13 residues. Germline-derived CDR1 and CDR2 are SGHRS and YFSETQ. CDR3 DNA: TGCGCCAGCAGCTTGTGGGGGGAACAGCCCCAGCATTTT. Encoded protein: CASSLWGEQPQHF.

Remarks on this clone: Other DNA sequences of this sample code for an identical CDR3. For the CDR3, the DNA is TGTGCCAGCAGCATATCAAGAGGAAACACTGAAGCTTTCTTT. The encoded protein is CASSISRGNTEAFF. The V gene is TRBV7-8, the J gene TRBJ1-1; D not certain. CDR3 size: 14 residues. The V and J ends lost 5 bases and 2 bases respectively, with 12 bases between them. Germline V lookup: CDR1 SGHVS, CDR2 FQNEAQ.

This chain uses TRBV15 with TRBJ1-3, with TRBD1 as a possible D gene (6 bases). The V and J ends lost 1 base and 0 bases respectively, with 16 bases between them. This CDR3 comprises 18 residues. Per the germline V gene, CDR1 is LNHNV and CDR2 is YYDKDF (reference sequence). CDR3 sequence (DNA): TGTGCCACCAGCAGAGGCCCGCGGGACACCTTCTCTGGAAACACCATATATTTT. Amino acid sequence: CATSRGPRDTFSGNTIYF.

The chain joins TRBV10-3 to TRBJ1-4, with 9 bases lining up with TRBD1. V lost 8 bases to trimming and J lost 7 bases; unmatched junction nucleotides: 14. Germline V gene sequence: CDR1 ENHRY, CDR2 SYGVKD. This CDR3 spans 16 amino acids. The CDR3 loop is CAISKSPGQGSEKLFF. CDR3 in DNA: TGTGCCATCTCTAAGTCGCCAGGACAGGGGAGTGAAAAACTGTTTTTT.

The chain is built from TRBV7-6 and TRBJ1-5, with D possibly matching TRBD1 (6 bases). The CDR3 length is 14 residues. The germline CDR1 and CDR2 sequences are SGHVS and FNYEAQ. The germline V and J ends were trimmed by 5 bases and 3 bases, with 11 bases remaining between them. CDR3 in amino acids: CASSPRTDNQPQHF. The CDR3 bases are TGTGCCAGCAGCCCGAGGACAGACAATCAGCCCCAGCATTTT.

This chain uses TRBV5-1 with TRBJ2-4; D tentatively reads TRBD1 or TRBD2 (5 bases each). This CDR3 spans 15 amino acids. Trimming pared 4 bases from V and 0 bases from J, leaving 11 bases between. Germline-derived CDR1 and CDR2 are SGHRS and YFSETQ. The CDR3 here is CASSGDGLAKNIQYF. The DNA of the CDR3 is TGCGCCAGCAGCGGGGACGGACTAGCCAAAAACATTCAGTACTTC.

This CDR3 reads CAAAAQETQYF. The CDR3 coding sequence is TGTGCCGCCGCCGCCCAAGAGACCCAGTACTTC. This rearrangement joins TRBV9 to TRBJ2-5, with no clear D. The germline V gene has CDR1 SGDLS and CDR2 YYNGEE. The ends were cut back, 10 bases at V and 1 base at J, with 8 bases in the middle. This CDR3 contains 11 residues.

The V gene is TRBV5-5, the J gene TRBJ2-3, with 13 bases matching TRBD2. With V trimmed by 1 base and J by 1 base, 6 bases remained unmatched. The CDR3 is 18 amino acids. CDR1 is SGHKS and CDR2 is YYEKEE in the germline V gene (reference sequence). CDR3 in DNA: TGTGCCAGCAGCTTGAGGTTACTAGCGGGAGGGCGCACAGATACGCAGTATTTT. Protein product: CASSLRLLAGGRTDTQYF.

The genes are TRBV5-1 and TRBJ2-7; 8 nucleotides agree with TRBD2. The germline CDR1 and CDR2 sequences are SGHRS and YFSETQ. The CDR3 runs 16 residues. With V trimmed by 2 bases and J by 2 bases, 9 bases remained unmatched. CDR3 sequence (DNA): TGCGCCAGCAGCTTAGACCCGGGAGGGCTAACCTACGAGCAGTACTTC. Translating it yields CASSLDPGGLTYEQYF. The whole variable domain, filled in from reference TRBV5-1 and TRBJ2-7, reads KAGVTQTPRYLIKTRGQQVTLSCSPISGHRSVSWYQQTPGQGLQFLFEYFSETQRNKGNFPGRFSGRQFSNSRSEMNVSTLELGDSALYLCASSLDPGGLTYEQYFGPGTRLTVT.

This clone has only one observation. V and J are TRBV18 and TRBJ2-2; TRBD1 matches 9 bases. CDR3 length: 16 residues. Trimming cost V 2 bases and J 6 bases; bases outside gene matches: 7. Per the germline V gene, CDR1 is KGHSH and CDR2 is LQKENI. The CDR3 loop is CASSPGRTGVAGELFF. In DNA form, the CDR3 reads TGTGCCAGCTCACCAGGAAGGACAGGGGTCGCCGGGGAGCTGTTTTTT.

This chain joins TRBV7-6 and TRBJ2-7; D might be TRBD1 or TRBD2, each matching 5 bases. The CDR3 is 17 residues long. V lost 0 bases, J lost 4 bases, and 19 bases lay in between. Germline V CDR1 and CDR2: SGHVS, FNYEAQ. Here the CDR3 reads CASSLAPVSLGTYEQYF. For the CDR3, the DNA is TGTGCCAGCAGCTTAGCCCCTGTCAGCTTGGGGACGTACGAGCAGTACTTC.

The V call is TRBV27, the J call TRBJ2-3; D gene uncertain. Germline lookup yields CDR1 MNHEY and CDR2 SMNVEV (reference sequence). V lost 5 bases and J 2 bases, leaving 14 bases between the germline ends. This CDR3 contains 15 residues. The DNA for the CDR3 is TGTGCCAGCAGTCCCCTCGCGGAGCTCACAGATACGCAGTATTTT. Encoded protein: CASSPLAELTDTQYF.

The chain has TRBV5-1 and TRBJ2-7; D is uncertain. The CDR3 is 13 amino acids. CDR1 is SGHRS and CDR2 is YFSETQ in the germline V gene. V gave up 4 bases and J gave up 4 bases, with 12 bases separating them. CDR3 DNA: TGCGCCAGCAGCCCCCGGGCACAATACGAGCAGTACTTC. Translating it yields CASSPRAQYEQYF.

This rearrangement joins TRBV9 to TRBJ2-6; D is possibly TRBD2 (5 bases). CDR3 length equals 18 residues. Germline lookup yields CDR1 SGDLS and CDR2 YYNGEE. Trimming pared 0 bases from V and 3 bases from J, leaving 16 bases between. The CDR3 DNA reads TGTGCCAGCAGCGTAGTCGGCCACAGCGGCTATGGGGCCAACGTCCTGACTTTC. Protein: CASSVVGHSGYGANVLTF.

The rearrangement links TRBV10-3 to TRBJ1-1; the D is unclear. Trimming pared 0 bases from V and 3 bases from J, leaving 8 bases between. The V gene's germline CDR1 is ENHRY and CDR2 SYGVKD. The CDR3 consists of 14 residues. The CDR3 sequence is CAISESKGYTEAFF. The CDR3 nucleotides are TGTGCCATCAGTGAGTCGAAAGGGTACACTGAAGCTTTCTTT.

The rearrangement joins TRBV28 to TRBJ2-7; no clear D. CDR1 and CDR2 (germline): MDHEN, SYDVKM. Trimming shortened V by 3 bases and J by 6 bases, and 12 bases separated the two germline ends. The CDR3 consists of 13 residues. The chain's CDR3 is CASSFGGPPEQYF. CDR3 DNA: TGTGCCAGCAGTTTTGGCGGCCCGCCCGAGCAGTACTTC.